The 15 T cell receptor beta chains in this list originate from one sample, sequenced in a study of blood T cell repertoires in COVID-19. The method was immunoSEQ multiplex PCR; TCRdb's version includes in-frame clones alone and lacks a portion of them. The repertoire has 250,000 to 300,000 clones, 90% of them found once; the top ten carry roughly 6%. The sequenced sample was peripheral blood. These receptors all stem from a woman aged 50 to 60 with COVID-19, enrolled during active disease.

J is TRBJ2-1 and V is TRBV11-3; the D gene is possibly TRBD1 (5 bases). The germline V and J ends were trimmed by 5 bases and 3 bases, with 8 bases remaining between them. The CDR3 consists of 13 residues. CDR1 is SGHNT and CDR2 is YENEEA in the germline V gene. The CDR3 here is CASSPQGYNEQFF. CDR3 DNA: TGTGCCAGCAGCCCTCAGGGCTACAATGAGCAGTTCTTC.

This chain links TRBV19 with TRBJ1-1; 7 bases line up with TRBD1. Germline assignment: CDR1 LNHDA and CDR2 SQIVND (reference sequence). The CDR3 totals 11 residues. V lost 9 bases to trimming and J lost 7 bases; unmatched junction nucleotides: 5. CDR3 in DNA: TGTGCCAGCAAGGCAGGGGGTGAAGCTTTCTTT. Amino acids: CASKAGGEAFF.

This chain uses TRBV15 with TRBJ2-1, with TRBD1 matching over 7 bases. Germline CDR1 reads LNHNV; CDR2 reads YYDKDF (reference sequence). The CDR3 contains 16 residues. V lost 0 bases to trimming and J lost 3 bases; unmatched junction nucleotides: 5. The CDR3 is CATSRDPGQVYNEQFF. The CDR3 bases are TGTGCCACCAGCAGAGATCCCGGACAGGTCTACAATGAGCAGTTCTTC.

The chain joins TRBV24-1 to TRBJ1-5, with D uncertain. Between the trimmed V and J ends, which lost 9 bases and 6 bases, there was a span of 14 bases. Germline V gene data show CDR1 as KGHDR and CDR2 as SFDVKD. The CDR3 length is 13 residues. The CDR3 DNA follows: TGTGCCACCTCCTGGGGAGGCAGTCAGCCCCAGCATTTT. This gives the protein CATSWGGSQPQHF.

The chain is built from TRBV9 and TRBJ2-7, with TRBD1 matching over 9 bases. This CDR3 is 14 amino acids long. The V and J ends lost 4 bases and 7 bases, in that order; junction bases with no gene match: 9. Germline CDR1 SGDLS, CDR2 YYNGEE. This CDR3 reads CASSPQGQGIEQYF. For the CDR3, the DNA is TGTGCCAGCAGCCCGCAGGGACAGGGCATAGAGCAGTACTTC. Complete variable domain (other parts from reference TRBV9 and TRBJ2-7): DSGVTQTPKHLITATGQRVTLRCSPRSGDLSVYWYQQSLDQGLQFLIQYYNGEERAKGNILERFSAQQFPDLHSELNLSSLELGDSALYFCASSPQGQGIEQYFGPGTRLTVT.

The V and J genes are TRBV2 and TRBJ1-5; 10 nucleotides match TRBD1. This CDR3 has 16 amino acids. The germline V gene encodes CDR1 SNHLY and CDR2 FYNNEI. With V trimmed by 6 bases and J by 11 bases, 16 bases remained unmatched. CDR3 sequence: CASSDLVDRGVVAQHF. DNA of the CDR3: TGTGCCAGCAGCGACCTAGTGGACAGGGGGGTAGTAGCCCAGCATTTT.

The sample holds a few counts of this clone. This chain connects TRBV5-1 to TRBJ2-6; perhaps TRBD1 as D (6 bases). CDR1 is SGHRS and CDR2 is YFSETQ in the germline V gene. Trimming took off 7 bases at V and 1 base at J, with 12 bases between the two ends. The CDR3 is 15 residues long. Here the CDR3 DNA reads TGCGCCAGCTGCCCAACAGGGTCTGGGGCCAACGTCCTGACTTTC. Its protein product is CASCPTGSGANVLTF. Variable domain in full (rest from reference TRBV5-1 and TRBJ2-6): KAGVTQTPRYLIKTRGQQVTLSCSPISGHRSVSWYQQTPGQGLQFLFEYFSETQRNKGNFPGRFSGRQFSNSRSEMNVSTLELGDSALYLCASCPTGSGANVLTFGAGSRLTVL.

The chain employs TRBV7-6 and TRBJ1-1, with 11 positions matching TRBD1. The CDR3 spans 16 residues. The germline V gene has CDR1 SGHVS and CDR2 FNYEAQ. V shed 0 bases, J shed 4 bases, and the junction held 4 bases outside the gene matches. The CDR3 region is CASSLAPGQGGTEAFF. CDR3 coding DNA: TGTGCCAGCAGCTTAGCCCCGGGACAGGGGGGCACTGAAGCTTTCTTT.

The V gene is TRBV29-1, the J gene TRBJ2-7; 8 bases are shared with TRBD1. The CDR3 is made up of 13 amino acids. J was trimmed by 7 bases and V by 5 bases; bases with no gene match: 10. Germline V gene data show CDR1 as SQVTM and CDR2 as ANQGSEA. The CDR3 sequence: CSVCRTGFIEQYF. CDR3 coding DNA: TGCAGCGTTTGCAGGACAGGGTTTATTGAGCAGTACTTC.

The V call is TRBV4-1, the J call TRBJ2-5, with D possibly matching TRBD2 (5 bases). Trimming cost V 1 base and J 2 bases, with 8 bases left between them. The CDR3 is 14 amino acids. Germline loops: CDR1 MGHRA, CDR2 YSYEKL. Here the CDR3 DNA reads TGCGCCAGCAGCCAAGGGAGGTCTCAAGAGACCCAGTACTTC. It is translated as CASSQGRSQETQYF.

V is TRBV28 and J is TRBJ1-1; D gene uncertain. This CDR3 has 12 amino acids. Germline CDR1 MDHEN, CDR2 SYDVKM. Trimming cost V 3 bases and J 8 bases, with 10 bases left between them. The CDR3 spells CASSFGQTEAFF. The DNA for the CDR3 is TGTGCCAGCAGTTTTGGGCAGACAGAAGCTTTCTTT. Using reference TRBV28 and TRBJ1-1 for the parts outside the CDR3, the full variable domain is DVKVTQSSRYLVKRTGEKVFLECVQDMDHENMFWYRQDPGLGLRLIYFSYDVKMKEKGDIPEGYSVSREKKERFSLILESASTNQTSMYLCASSFGQTEAFFGQGTRLTVV.

This chain connects TRBV2 to TRBJ2-7; no reliable D call. The germline V and J ends were trimmed by 1 base and 3 bases, with 13 bases remaining between them. Germline lookup yields CDR1 SNHLY and CDR2 FYNNEI. This CDR3 has 15 residues. The DNA of the CDR3 is TGTGCCAGCAGTGAAGAGAGAATCCAACTCTACGAGCAGTACTTC. This encodes CASSEERIQLYEQYF.

The chain uses TRBV12-5 and TRBJ2-4; the D gene is possibly TRBD1 (5 bases). Germline CDR1 LGHNT, CDR2 FRNRAP. Trimming took off 4 bases at V and 6 bases at J, with 13 bases between the two ends. This CDR3 contains 14 residues. The CDR3 nucleotides read TGTGCTAGTGGTTCCCTGGGGCTAACAAACATTCAGTACTTC. Translation gives CASGSLGLTNIQYF.

The J gene is TRBJ2-7, the V gene TRBV30, with a weak D call TRBD2 (5 bases). V lost 3 bases, J lost 4 bases, and 7 bases lay in between. This CDR3 spans 11 amino acids. Germline V lookup: CDR1 GTSNPN, CDR2 SVGIG (reference sequence). CDR3 sequence: CAWSRGYEQYF. The CDR3 bases are TGTGCCTGGAGCCGCGGGTACGAGCAGTACTTC.

The rearrangement joins TRBV20-1 to TRBJ2-7; 7 positions agree with TRBD1. CDR1 and CDR2 from the germline V gene are DFQATT and SNEGSKA (reference sequence). V shed 3 bases, J shed 2 bases, and the junction held 7 bases outside the gene matches. The CDR3 has 14 amino acids. The CDR3 loop is CSASEGGGPYEQYF. CDR3 nucleotides: TGCAGTGCTAGTGAAGGGGGCGGTCCCTACGAGCAGTACTTC.